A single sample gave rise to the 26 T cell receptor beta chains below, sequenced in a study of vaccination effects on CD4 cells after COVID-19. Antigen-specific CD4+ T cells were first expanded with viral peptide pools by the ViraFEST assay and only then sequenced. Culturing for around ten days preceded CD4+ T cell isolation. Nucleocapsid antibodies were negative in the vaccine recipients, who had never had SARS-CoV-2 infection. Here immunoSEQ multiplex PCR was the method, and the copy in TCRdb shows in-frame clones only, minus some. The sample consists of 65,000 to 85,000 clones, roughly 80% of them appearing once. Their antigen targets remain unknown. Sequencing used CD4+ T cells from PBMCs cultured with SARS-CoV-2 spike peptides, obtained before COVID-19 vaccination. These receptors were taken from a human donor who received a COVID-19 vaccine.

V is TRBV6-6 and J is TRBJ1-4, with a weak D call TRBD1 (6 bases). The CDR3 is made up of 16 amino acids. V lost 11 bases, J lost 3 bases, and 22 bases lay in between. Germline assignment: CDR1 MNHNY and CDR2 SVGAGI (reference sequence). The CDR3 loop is CAAGAGEFRANEKLFF. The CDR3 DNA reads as TGTGCCGCTGGGGCAGGGGAATTTCGGGCTAATGAAAAACTGTTTTTT.

CDR3 region: CASSRDPGEETQYF. The CDR3 DNA reads as TGTGCCAGCAGCCGGGACCCGGGGGAGGAGACCCAGTACTTC. The V and J genes are TRBV5-4 and TRBJ2-5; possible D gene TRBD2, 6 bases. This CDR3 is 14 amino acids long. The ends were cut back, 4 bases at V and 5 bases at J, with 15 bases in the middle. CDR1 and CDR2 (germline): SGHNT, YYREEE (reference sequence).

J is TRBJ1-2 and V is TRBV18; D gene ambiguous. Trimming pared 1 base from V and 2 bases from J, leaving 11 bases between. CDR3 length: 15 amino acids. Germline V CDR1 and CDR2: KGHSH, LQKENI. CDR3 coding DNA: TGTGCCAGCTCACCACAGGACGGTGAGAACTATGGCTACACCTTC. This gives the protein CASSPQDGENYGYTF.

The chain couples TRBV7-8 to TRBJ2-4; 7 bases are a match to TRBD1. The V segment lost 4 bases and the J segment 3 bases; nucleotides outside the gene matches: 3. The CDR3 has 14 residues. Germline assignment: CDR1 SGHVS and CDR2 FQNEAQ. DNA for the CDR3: TGTGCCAGCAGCTCGGGGACAGTCAAAAACATTCAGTACTTC. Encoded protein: CASSSGTVKNIQYF. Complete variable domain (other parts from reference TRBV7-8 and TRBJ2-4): GAGVSQSPRYKVAKRGQDVALRCDPISGHVSLFWYQQALGQGPEFLTYFQNEAQLDKSGLPSDRFFAERPEGSVSTLKIQRTQQEDSAVYLCASSSGTVKNIQYFGAGTRLSVL.

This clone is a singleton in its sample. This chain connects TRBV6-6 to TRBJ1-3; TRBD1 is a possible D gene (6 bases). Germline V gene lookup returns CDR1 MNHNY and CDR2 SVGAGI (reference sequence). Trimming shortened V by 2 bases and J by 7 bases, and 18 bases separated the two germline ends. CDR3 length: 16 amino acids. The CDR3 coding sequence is TGTGCCAGCAGTTACCGGGGGGCCCAAACCCGGAACACCATATATTTT. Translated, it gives CASSYRGAQTRNTIYF.

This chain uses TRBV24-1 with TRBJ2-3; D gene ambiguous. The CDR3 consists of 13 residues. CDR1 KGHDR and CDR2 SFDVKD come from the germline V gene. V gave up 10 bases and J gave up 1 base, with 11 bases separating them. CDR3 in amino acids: CATSERGTDTQYF. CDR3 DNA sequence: TGTGCCACTTCGGAAAGGGGCACAGATACGCAGTATTTT.

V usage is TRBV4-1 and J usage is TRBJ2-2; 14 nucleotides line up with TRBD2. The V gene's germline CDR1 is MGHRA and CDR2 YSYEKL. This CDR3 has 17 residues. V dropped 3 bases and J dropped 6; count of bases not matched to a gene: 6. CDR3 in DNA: TGCGCCAGCAGCCATTACGGACTAGCGGGGGGTCCCGGGGAGCTGTTTTTT. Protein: CASSHYGLAGGPGELFF.

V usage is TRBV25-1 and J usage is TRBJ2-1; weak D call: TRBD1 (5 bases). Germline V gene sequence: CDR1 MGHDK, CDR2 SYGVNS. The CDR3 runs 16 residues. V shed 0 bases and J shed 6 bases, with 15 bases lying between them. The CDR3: CASSEYHQGRGNEQFF. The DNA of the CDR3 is TGTGCCAGCAGTGAATATCACCAGGGAAGAGGCAATGAGCAGTTCTTC.

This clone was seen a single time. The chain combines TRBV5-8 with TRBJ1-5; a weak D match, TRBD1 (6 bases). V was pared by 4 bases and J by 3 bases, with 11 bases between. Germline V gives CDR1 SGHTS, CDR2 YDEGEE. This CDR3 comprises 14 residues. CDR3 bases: TGTGCCAGCAGCGTGGGACACAACAATCAGCCCCAGCATTTT. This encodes CASSVGHNNQPQHF.

The CDR3 loop reads CASSYDRVTDTQYF. The CDR3 nucleotides read TGTGCCAGCAGTTACGACAGGGTCACAGATACGCAGTATTTT. The chain uses TRBV6-5 and TRBJ2-3; 7 bases are a match to TRBD1. V gave up 2 bases and J gave up 2 bases; unmatched junction bases: 1. The germline V gene has CDR1 MNHEY and CDR2 SVGAGI. The CDR3 loop spans 14 amino acids.

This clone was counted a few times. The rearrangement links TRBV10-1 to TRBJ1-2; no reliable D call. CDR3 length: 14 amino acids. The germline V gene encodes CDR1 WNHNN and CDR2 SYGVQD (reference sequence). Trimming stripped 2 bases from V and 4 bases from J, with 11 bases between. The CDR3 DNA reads TGCGCCAGCAGTGAGAGCCGGTCCTTCTATGGCTACACCTTC. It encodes CASSESRSFYGYTF.

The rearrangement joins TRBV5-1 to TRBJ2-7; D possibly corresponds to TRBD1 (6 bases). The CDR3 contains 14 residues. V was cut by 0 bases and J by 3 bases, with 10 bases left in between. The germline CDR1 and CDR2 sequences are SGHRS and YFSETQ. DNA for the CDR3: TGCGCCAGCAGCTTGGCGCCAGGGGACTACGAGCAGTACGTC. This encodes CASSLAPGDYEQYV.

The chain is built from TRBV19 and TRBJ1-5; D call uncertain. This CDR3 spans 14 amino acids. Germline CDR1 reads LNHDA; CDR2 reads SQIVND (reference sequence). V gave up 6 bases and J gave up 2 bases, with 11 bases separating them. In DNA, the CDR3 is TGTGCCAGTAGCCTTTACAGAGGCAATCAGCCCCAGCATTTT. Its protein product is CASSLYRGNQPQHF.

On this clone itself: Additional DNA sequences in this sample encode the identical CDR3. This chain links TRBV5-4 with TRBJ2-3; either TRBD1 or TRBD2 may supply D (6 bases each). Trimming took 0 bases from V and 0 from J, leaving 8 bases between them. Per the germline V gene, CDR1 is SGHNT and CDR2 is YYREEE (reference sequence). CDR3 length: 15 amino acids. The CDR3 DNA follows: TGTGCCAGCAGCTTGGGGGGGGCGAGCACAGATACGCAGTATTTT. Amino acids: CASSLGGASTDTQYF.

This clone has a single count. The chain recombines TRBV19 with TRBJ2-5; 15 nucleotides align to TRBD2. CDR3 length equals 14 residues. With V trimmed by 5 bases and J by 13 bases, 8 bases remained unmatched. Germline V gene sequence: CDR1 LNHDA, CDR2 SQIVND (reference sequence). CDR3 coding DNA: TGTGCCAGTAGTTCCCCGGGACTAGCGGGGGGTCGGTACTTC. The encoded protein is CASSSPGLAGGRYF.

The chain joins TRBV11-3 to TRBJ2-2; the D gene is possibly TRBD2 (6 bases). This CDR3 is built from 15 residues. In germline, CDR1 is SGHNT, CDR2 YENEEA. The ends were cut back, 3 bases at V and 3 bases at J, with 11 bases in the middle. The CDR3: CASSLGLGDTGELFF. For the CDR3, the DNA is TGTGCCAGCAGCTTGGGACTGGGGGACACCGGGGAGCTGTTTTTT.

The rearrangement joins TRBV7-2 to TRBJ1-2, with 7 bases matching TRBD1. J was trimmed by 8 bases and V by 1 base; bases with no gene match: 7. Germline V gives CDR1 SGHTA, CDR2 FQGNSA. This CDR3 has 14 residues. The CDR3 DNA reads TGTGCCAGCAGCTTAGACGGGACAGTGGGAGGCTACACCTTC. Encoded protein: CASSLDGTVGGYTF.

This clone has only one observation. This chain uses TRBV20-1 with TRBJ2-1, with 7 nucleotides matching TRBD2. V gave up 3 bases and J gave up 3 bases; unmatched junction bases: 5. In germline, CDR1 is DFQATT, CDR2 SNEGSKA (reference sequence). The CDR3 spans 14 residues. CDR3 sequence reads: CSASASGYYNEQFF. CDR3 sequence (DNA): TGCAGTGCTAGTGCTAGCGGCTACTACAATGAGCAGTTCTTC.

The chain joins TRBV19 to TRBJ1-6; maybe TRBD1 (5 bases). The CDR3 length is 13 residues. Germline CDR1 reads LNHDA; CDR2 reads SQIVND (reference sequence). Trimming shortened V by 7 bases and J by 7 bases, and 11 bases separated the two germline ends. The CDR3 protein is CASTSGWNSPLHF. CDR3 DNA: TGTGCCAGTACCTCAGGGTGGAATTCACCCCTCCACTTT.

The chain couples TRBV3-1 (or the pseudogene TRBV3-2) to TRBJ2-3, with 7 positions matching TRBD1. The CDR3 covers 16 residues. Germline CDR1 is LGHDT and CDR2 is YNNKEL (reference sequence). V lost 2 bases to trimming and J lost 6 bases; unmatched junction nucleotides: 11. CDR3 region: CASSQRTLGGDDTQYF. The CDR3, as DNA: TGTGCCAGCAGCCAAAGGACCCTAGGGGGCGATGATACGCAGTATTTT.

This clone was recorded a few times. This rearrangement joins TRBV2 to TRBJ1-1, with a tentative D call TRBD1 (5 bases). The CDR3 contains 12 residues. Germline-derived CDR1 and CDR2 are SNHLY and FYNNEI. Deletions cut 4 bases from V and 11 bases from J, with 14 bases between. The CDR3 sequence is CASSVGGPGAFF. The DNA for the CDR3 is TGTGCCAGCAGTGTCGGGGGACCTGGGGCTTTCTTT.

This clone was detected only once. CDR3 region: CASSPQAGVHEQFF. The CDR3 DNA follows: TGTGCCAGCAGTCCCCAAGCGGGAGTGCATGAGCAGTTCTTC. This chain joins TRBV6-5 and TRBJ2-1, with 8 bases fitting TRBD2. Losses at the gene ends were 5 bases for V and 8 bases for J; bases not matched to a gene: 8. This CDR3 contains 14 residues. From germline, CDR1 is MNHEY and CDR2 SVGAGI.

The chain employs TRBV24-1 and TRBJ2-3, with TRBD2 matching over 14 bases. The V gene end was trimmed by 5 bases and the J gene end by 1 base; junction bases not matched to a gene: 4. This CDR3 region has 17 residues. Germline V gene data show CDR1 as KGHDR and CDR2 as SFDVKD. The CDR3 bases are TGTGCCACCAGTGTTCAGGGACTAGCGGGGGGCACAGATACGCAGTATTTT. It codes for CATSVQGLAGGTDTQYF.

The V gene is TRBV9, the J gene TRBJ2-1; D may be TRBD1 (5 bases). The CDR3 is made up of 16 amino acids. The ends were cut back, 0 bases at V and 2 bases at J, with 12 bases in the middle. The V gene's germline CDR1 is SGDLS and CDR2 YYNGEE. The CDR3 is CASSVVSQVTYNEQFF. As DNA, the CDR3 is TGTGCCAGCAGCGTAGTTTCACAGGTTACCTACAATGAGCAGTTCTTC.

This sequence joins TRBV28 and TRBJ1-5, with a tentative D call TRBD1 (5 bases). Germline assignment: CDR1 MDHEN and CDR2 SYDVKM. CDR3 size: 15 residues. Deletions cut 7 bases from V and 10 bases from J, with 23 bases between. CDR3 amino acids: CASKDNAGNGTPQHF. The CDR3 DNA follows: TGTGCCAGCAAAGATAACGCGGGGAATGGGACTCCCCAGCATTTT.

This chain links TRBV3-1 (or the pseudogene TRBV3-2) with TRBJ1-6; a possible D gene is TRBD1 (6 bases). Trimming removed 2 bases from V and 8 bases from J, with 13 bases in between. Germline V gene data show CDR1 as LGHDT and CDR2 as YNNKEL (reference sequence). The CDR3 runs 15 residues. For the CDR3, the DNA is TGTGCCAGCAGCCAACCAGGGGCACAAGATTCACCCCTCCACTTT. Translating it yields CASSQPGAQDSPLHF.